This T cell receptor beta chain was identified in a study of T cell responses to AZD1222 COVID-19 vaccine. Sequenced by immunoSEQ multiplex PCR; TCRdb stores in-frame clones only, minus some. The top ten hold around 9.6% of the sample, which has more than 95,000 clones, around 88% seen once. This CDR3 has 13 residues. Per the germline V gene, CDR1 is KGHDR and CDR2 is SFDVKD. The germline V and J ends were trimmed by 5 bases and 0 bases, with 7 bases remaining between them. Sequences were derived from peripheral blood, sampled on day 0 of AZD1222 vaccination. V and J are TRBV24-1 and TRBJ2-7; D is ambiguous. The TCR comes from an adult in good health. This chain's CDR3 is CATSGSFSYEQYF. Written as DNA, the CDR3 is TGTGCCACCAGTGGTAGCTTCTCCTACGAGCAGTACTTC.